This is a list of T cell receptor beta chains from one sample in a study of identical twins. TCRdb re-called the 5' RACE reads with MiXCR, one entry per CDR3 protein. Among more than 1.5 million distinct CDR3 sequences listed, about 32% were seen once. The sample comprised cord blood. These receptors came from a newborn girl in good health. The CDR3 runs from the conserved cysteine through the conserved F or W. Each record gives: CDR3 protein, CDR3 DNA, D gene, clone size, J gene, V gene. D genes are given only for firm matches. Size is stated for part of the rows, as once, few or many counts, or as a class when the clone is expanded.

cdr3_aa: CASSWATNTEAFF
cdr3_nt: TGCGCCAGCAGCTGGGCCACTAACACTGAAGCTTTCTTT
d_call: .
clone_size: .
j_call: TRBJ1-1
v_call: TRBV5-1

cdr3_aa: CSASGLLAKDEQYF
cdr3_nt: TGCAGTGCTTCCGGCCTACTAGCGAAAGACGAGCAGTACTTC
d_call: TRBD2
clone_size: few
j_call: TRBJ2-7
v_call: TRBV20-1

cdr3_aa: CASSLAGTGFNEQFF
cdr3_nt: TGTGCCAGCAGCTTGGCCGGGACAGGGTTCAATGAGCAGTTCTTC
d_call: TRBD1
clone_size: few
j_call: TRBJ2-1
v_call: TRBV5-4

cdr3_aa: CSALTGGKQYF
cdr3_nt: TGCAGTGCACTTACAGGGGGCAAGCAGTATTTT
d_call: TRBD1
clone_size: few
j_call: TRBJ2-3
v_call: TRBV20-1

cdr3_aa: CASSLYPAGGDFF
cdr3_nt: TGTGCCAGCAGCTTATACCCCGCCGGCGGTGATTTCTTT
d_call: .
clone_size: .
j_call: TRBJ1-1
v_call: TRBV7-6

cdr3_aa: CSASAGGNYNEQFF
cdr3_nt: TGCAGTGCTAGTGCGGGGGGGAACTACAATGAGCAGTTCTTC
d_call: TRBD2
clone_size: few
j_call: TRBJ2-1
v_call: TRBV20-1

cdr3_aa: CSAPLAGVTDTQYF
cdr3_nt: TGCAGTGCTCCACTAGCGGGAGTCACAGATACGCAGTATTTT
d_call: TRBD2
clone_size: few
j_call: TRBJ2-3
v_call: TRBV20-1

cdr3_aa: CASSLGGWFTDTQYF
cdr3_nt: TGTGCCAGCAGCTTGGGGGGATGGTTCACAGATACGCAGTATTTT
d_call: .
clone_size: few
j_call: TRBJ2-3
v_call: TRBV7-2

cdr3_aa: CASSPQGRNYGYTF
cdr3_nt: TGTGCCAGCAGTCCCCAGGGAAGGAACTATGGCTACACCTTC
d_call: .
clone_size: many
j_call: TRBJ1-2
v_call: TRBV12-3/TRBV12-4

cdr3_aa: CSVGPGGEQFF
cdr3_nt: TGCAGCGTGGGTCCTGGGGGGGAGCAGTTCTTC
d_call: .
clone_size: few
j_call: TRBJ2-1
v_call: TRBV29-1

cdr3_aa: CSASKRSGQETQYF
cdr3_nt: TGCAGTGCTAGTAAGAGGTCAGGCCAAGAGACCCAGTACTTC
d_call: .
clone_size: .
j_call: TRBJ2-5
v_call: TRBV20-1